This record covers a single TCR beta chain. The sample is drawn from a study of blood T cell repertoires in COVID-19. About the research overall: Samples of COVID-19 (acute and convalescent) were obtained from the United States, Italy and Spain.

The CDR3 extends over 15 amino acids. V was trimmed by 4 bases and J by 5 bases, leaving 14 bases between them. Germline assignment: CDR1 KGHDR and CDR2 SFDVKD. The authors' processing: From reference gene primer amplification, estimates of nucleated cell counts were derived. TCRdb's table, derived via immunoSEQ multiplex PCR, lists solely in-frame clones and lacks some. The V and J calls and the clone size are those of that table, but D and trimming were determined from the DNA. Altogether roughly 330,000 clones are present, about 91% being singletons, with the ten largest covering around 9.9%. Recruited during active infection, patients (from Seattle) were subsequently followed longitudinally.

This clonotype originated in a man aged 25 to 45 with COVID-19, enrolled during active disease. Source material: peripheral blood. V gene TRBV24-1 combines with J gene TRBJ2-1; TRBD2 might be the D (5 bases). The CDR3 nucleotides read TGTGCCACCAGTGAGGGCACGGGGTATAACAATGAGCAGTTCTTC. Its protein product is CATSEGTGYNNEQFF.